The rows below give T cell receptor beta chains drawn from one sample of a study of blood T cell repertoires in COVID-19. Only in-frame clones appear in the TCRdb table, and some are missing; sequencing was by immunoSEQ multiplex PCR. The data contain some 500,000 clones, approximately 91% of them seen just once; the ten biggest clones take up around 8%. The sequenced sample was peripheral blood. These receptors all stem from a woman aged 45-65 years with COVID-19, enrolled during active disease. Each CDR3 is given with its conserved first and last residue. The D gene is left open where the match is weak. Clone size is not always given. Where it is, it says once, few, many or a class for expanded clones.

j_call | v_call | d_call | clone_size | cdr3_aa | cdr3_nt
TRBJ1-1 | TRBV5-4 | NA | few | CASTSQGGSLWWTEAFF | TGTGCCAGCACCTCCCAGGGAGGGAGTTTGTGGTGGACTGAAGCTTTCTTT
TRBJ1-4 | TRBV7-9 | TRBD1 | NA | CASSWGQLPLMEKLFF | TGTGCCAGCAGCTGGGGACAGCTGCCTCTCATGGAAAAACTGTTTTTT
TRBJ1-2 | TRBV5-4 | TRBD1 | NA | CASSRASAGGYYGYTF | TGTGCCAGCAGCCGGGCCTCGGCAGGGGGTTACTATGGCTACACCTTC
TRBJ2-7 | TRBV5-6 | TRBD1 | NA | CASSLLAGGAYEQYF | TGTGCCAGCAGCTTGCTCGCAGGGGGCGCATACGAGCAGTACTTC
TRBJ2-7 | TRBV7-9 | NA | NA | CASSFQEGDNEQYF | TGTGCCAGCAGCTTCCAAGAAGGGGACAACGAGCAGTACTTC
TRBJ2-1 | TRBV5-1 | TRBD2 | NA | CASHPGLAGEQFF | TGCGCCAGCCACCCGGGACTAGCAGGCGAGCAGTTCTTC
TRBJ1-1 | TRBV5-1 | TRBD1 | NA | CASSPGQGYTEAFF | TGCGCCAGCAGCCCTGGACAGGGATACACTGAAGCTTTCTTT
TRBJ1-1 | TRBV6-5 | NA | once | CASAAISGEAFF | TGTGCCAGCGCCGCAATTTCGGGTGAAGCTTTCTTT
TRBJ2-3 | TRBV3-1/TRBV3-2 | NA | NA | CASSQNRDTQYF | TGTGCCAGCAGCCAAAACCGGGATACGCAGTATTTT
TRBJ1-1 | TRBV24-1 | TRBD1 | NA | CATSDLQTGKAFF | TGTGCCACCAGTGACCTTCAGACAGGGAAAGCTTTCTTT
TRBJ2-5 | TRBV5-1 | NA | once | CASSLDPQGIQETQYF | TGCGCCAGCAGCTTGGATCCCCAGGGGATCCAAGAGACCCAGTACTTC
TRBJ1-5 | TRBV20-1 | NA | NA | CSASADSWGNQPQHF | TGCAGTGCTAGTGCGGACAGCTGGGGGAATCAGCCCCAGCATTTT
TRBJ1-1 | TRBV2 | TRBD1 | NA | CASSRDRGRESEAFF | TGTGCCAGCAGCCGGGACAGGGGACGGGAGAGTGAAGCTTTCTTT
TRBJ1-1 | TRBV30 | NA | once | CAWSESLRAFF | TGTGCCTGGAGTGAGAGTTTAAGAGCTTTCTTT
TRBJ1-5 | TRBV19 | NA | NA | CASSIVGRAKNQPQHF | TGTGCCAGTAGTATAGTTGGCAGGGCGAAAAATCAGCCCCAGCATTTT
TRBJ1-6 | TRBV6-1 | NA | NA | CASSEARILAGSPLHF | TGTGCCAGCAGTGAAGCGCGTATCCTGGCGGGTTCACCCCTCCACTTT
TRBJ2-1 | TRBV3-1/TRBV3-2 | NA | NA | CASSREGYRDEQFF | TGTGCCAGCAGCCGGGAGGGTTACAGGGATGAGCAGTTCTTC
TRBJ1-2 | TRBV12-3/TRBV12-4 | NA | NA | CASSLDTNYGYTF | TGTGCCAGCAGTTTGGACACCAACTATGGCTACACCTTC
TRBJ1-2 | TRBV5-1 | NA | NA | CASSLGRGADGYTF | TGCGCCAGCAGCTTGGGTCGGGGGGCAGATGGCTACACCTTC
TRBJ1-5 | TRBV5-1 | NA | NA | CASSFGAASGNQPQHF | TGCGCCAGCAGCTTCGGAGCTGCCTCGGGCAATCAGCCCCAGCATTTT
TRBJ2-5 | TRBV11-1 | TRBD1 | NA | CASRTGIREETQYF | TGTGCCAGCAGGACAGGGATCCGGGAAGAGACCCAGTACTTC
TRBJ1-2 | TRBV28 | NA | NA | CASSLFEAVANYGYTF | TGTGCCAGCAGTTTATTCGAGGCAGTAGCTAACTATGGCTACACCTTC
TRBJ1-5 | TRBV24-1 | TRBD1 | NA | CATSDGRGQGQPQHF | TGTGCCACCAGTGACGGCAGGGGGCAAGGGCAGCCCCAGCATTTT
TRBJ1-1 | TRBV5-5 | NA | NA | CASRQTVNTEAFF | TGTGCCAGCAGACAGACAGTGAACACTGAAGCTTTCTTT
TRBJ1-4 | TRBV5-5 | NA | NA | CASSLSITGTSNEKLFF | TGTGCCAGCAGCTTGTCTATAACAGGGACCAGTAATGAAAAACTGTTTTTT
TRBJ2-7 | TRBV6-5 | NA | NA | CASLTEETVPYEQYF | TGTGCCAGCCTGACCGAAGAGACAGTTCCCTACGAGCAGTACTTC
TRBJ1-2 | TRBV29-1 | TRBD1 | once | CSVGGTDPPHGYTF | TGCAGCGTTGGTGGGACAGACCCTCCGCATGGCTACACCTTC
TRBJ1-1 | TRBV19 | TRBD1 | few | CASSTGTANTEAFF | TGTGCCAGTAGTACCGGGACAGCGAACACTGAAGCTTTCTTT
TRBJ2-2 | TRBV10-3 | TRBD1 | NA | CAISESGQDTGELFF | TGTGCCATCAGTGAGTCGGGACAGGACACCGGGGAGCTGTTTTTT
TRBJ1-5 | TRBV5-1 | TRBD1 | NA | CASRLEGASNQPQHF | TGCGCCAGCAGGCTGGAGGGGGCCAGCAATCAGCCCCAGCATTTT
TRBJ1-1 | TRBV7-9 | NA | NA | CASSLSRGSGMNTEAFF | TGTGCCAGCAGCTTAAGTCGTGGCAGCGGAATGAACACTGAAGCTTTCTTT
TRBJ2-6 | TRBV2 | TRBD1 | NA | CASSTQLLTGEILTF | TGTGCCAGCTCAACCCAGTTGCTGACAGGGGAGATTCTGACTTTC
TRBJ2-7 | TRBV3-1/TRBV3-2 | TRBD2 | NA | CASSQDVVAGGYEQYF | TGTGCCAGCAGCCAAGATGTGGTAGCGGGGGGGTACGAGCAGTACTTC
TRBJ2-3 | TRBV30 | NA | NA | CAWSVWGHQSTDTQYF | TGTGCCTGGAGTGTATGGGGCCACCAGAGCACAGATACGCAGTATTTT
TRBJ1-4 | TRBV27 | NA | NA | CASSLPGNEKLFF | TGTGCCAGCAGTTTGCCCGGGAACGAAAAACTGTTTTTT
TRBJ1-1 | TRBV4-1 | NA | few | CASSPRDYTEAFF | TGCGCCAGCAGCCCCCGGGACTACACTGAAGCTTTCTTT
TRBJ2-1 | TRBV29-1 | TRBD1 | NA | CSVSIGGDNEQFF | TGCAGCGTTTCCATAGGGGGCGACAATGAGCAGTTCTTC
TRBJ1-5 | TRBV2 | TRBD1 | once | CASSEAGTGIYQPQHF | TGTGCCAGCAGTGAAGCTGGGACAGGCATTTATCAGCCCCAGCATTTT
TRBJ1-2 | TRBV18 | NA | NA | CASSPGANYGYTF | TGTGCCAGCTCACCAGGGGCCAACTATGGCTACACCTTC
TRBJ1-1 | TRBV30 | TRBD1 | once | CAWATPGTENTEAFF | TGTGCCTGGGCAACCCCCGGGACAGAAAACACTGAAGCTTTCTTT
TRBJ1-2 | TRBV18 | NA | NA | CASSADRSPEGYTF | TGTGCCAGCTCGGCCGACAGGAGCCCTGAGGGCTACACCTTC
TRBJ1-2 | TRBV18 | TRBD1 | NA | CASSPGQGSSYTF | TGTGCCAGCTCACCCGGACAGGGTTCGAGCTACACCTTC